The present entry profiles one TCR beta chain with its context. This record comes from a study of shared clonotypes between healthy human individuals. Across the study: With ages of 18 to 49, the donors were a couple of women and a few men.

The naive CD8 fraction comprised CD45RO-negative cells positively selected for CCR7 and excluded terminally differentiated effector memory CD45RA+ cells. This CDR3 is built from 12 residues. The germline gives CDR1 LNHNV, CDR2 YYDKDF (reference sequence). The V gene lost 5 bases and the J gene lost 5 bases, with 9 bases spanning the gap. Generated by immunoSEQ multiplex PCR, the TCRdb table keeps only in-frame clones and is missing some. Among roughly 1,800,000 clones listed, less than 95% were seen once. Sequenced input: naive CD8+ T cells sorted from blood. This chain connects TRBV15 to TRBJ1-1; no clear D. The sequence derives from a young man in good health. In DNA, the CDR3 is TGTGCCACCAGCCCCTACTTTACTGAAGCTTTCTTT. Encoded protein: CATSPYFTEAFF.